This TCR beta chain was observed in a study of T cell responses to AZD1222 COVID-19 vaccine. Study findings and constraints: The study reported that nearly half of spike-specific TCRs target unmutated variant regions.

Germline-derived CDR1 and CDR2 are MNHEY and SVGAGI. CDR3 length equals 12 residues. Points on this clone: The antigen remains unidentified. The junction departs from germline at one end; a sequencing error may be responsible.

Profiling relied on immunoSEQ multiplex PCR, and the TCRdb table lists in-frame clones only, not all of them. The data contain about 140,000 clones, under 95% of them singletons. The rearrangement joins TRBV6-5 to TRBJ2-1, with D perhaps being TRBD1 or TRBD2 (5 bases each). The sample in question was peripheral blood, obtained 28 days after the second dose of the MenACWY control vaccine. This sequence originates from an adult who received the MenACWY meningococcal vaccine as a control. In nucleotides, the CDR3 is TGTGCCAGCAGTTACTCGGGATACGGGACGGTCTTC. Its translation is CASSYSGYGTVF.